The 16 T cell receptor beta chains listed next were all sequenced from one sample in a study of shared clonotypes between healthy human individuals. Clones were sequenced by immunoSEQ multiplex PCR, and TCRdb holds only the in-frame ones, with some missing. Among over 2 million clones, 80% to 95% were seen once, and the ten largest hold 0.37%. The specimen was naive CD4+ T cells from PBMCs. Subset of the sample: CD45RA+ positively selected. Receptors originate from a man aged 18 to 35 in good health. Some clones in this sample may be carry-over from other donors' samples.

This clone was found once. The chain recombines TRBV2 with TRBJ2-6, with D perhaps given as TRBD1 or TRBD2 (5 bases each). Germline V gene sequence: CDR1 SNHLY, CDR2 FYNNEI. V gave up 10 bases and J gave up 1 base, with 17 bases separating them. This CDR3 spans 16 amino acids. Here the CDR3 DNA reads TGTGCCATCCCGGGACCCGGTTTTTCTGGGGCCAACGTCCTGACTTTC. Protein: CAIPGPGFSGANVLTF.

The CDR3 is CASSVRDRGTGELFF. The CDR3 DNA is TGTGCCAGCAGCGTCCGGGACAGGGGCACCGGGGAGCTGTTTTTT. The chain recombines TRBV9 with TRBJ2-2; 10 bases line up with TRBD1. Germline V lookup: CDR1 SGDLS, CDR2 YYNGEE. With 2 bases clipped from V and 4 bases from J, the junction kept 2 bases outside the gene matches. The CDR3 spans 15 residues.

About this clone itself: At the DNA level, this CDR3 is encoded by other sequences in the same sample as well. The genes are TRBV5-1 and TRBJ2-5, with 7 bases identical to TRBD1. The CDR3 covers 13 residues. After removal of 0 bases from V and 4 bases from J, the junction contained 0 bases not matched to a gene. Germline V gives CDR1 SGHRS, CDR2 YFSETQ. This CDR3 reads CASSLDRGETQYF. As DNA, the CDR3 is TGCGCCAGCAGCTTGGACAGGGGAGAGACCCAGTACTTC.

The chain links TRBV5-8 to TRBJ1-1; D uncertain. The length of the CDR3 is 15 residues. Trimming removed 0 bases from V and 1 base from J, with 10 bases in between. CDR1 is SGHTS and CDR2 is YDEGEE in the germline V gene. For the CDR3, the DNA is TGTGCCAGCAGCTTGGCTTCTCGGAGGAACACTGAAGCTTTCTTT. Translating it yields CASSLASRRNTEAFF.

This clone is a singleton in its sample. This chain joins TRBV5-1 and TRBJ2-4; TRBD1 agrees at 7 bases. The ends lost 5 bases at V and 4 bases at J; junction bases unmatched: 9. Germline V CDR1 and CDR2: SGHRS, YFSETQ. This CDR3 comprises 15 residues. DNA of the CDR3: TGCGCCAGCAGGGAGTTCCCGGGACAGAAAAACATTCAGTACTTC. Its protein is CASREFPGQKNIQYF.

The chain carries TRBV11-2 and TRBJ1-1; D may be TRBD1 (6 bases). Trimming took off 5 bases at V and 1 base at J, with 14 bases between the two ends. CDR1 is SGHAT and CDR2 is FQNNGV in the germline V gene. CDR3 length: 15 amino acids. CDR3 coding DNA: TGTGCCAGCAGCCGACGACAGGTGACGAACACTGAAGCTTTCTTT. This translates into CASSRRQVTNTEAFF.

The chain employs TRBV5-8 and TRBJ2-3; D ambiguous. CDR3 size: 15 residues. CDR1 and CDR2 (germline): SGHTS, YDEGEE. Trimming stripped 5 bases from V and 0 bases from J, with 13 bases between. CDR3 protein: CASSIYGLSTDTQYF. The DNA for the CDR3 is TGTGCCAGCAGTATCTACGGCCTTAGCACAGATACGCAGTATTTT. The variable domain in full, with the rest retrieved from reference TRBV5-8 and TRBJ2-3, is EAGVTQSPTHLIKTRGQQATLRCSPISGHTSVYWYQQALGLGLQFLLWYDEGEERNRGNFPPRFSGRQFPNYSSELNVNALELEDSALYLCASSIYGLSTDTQYFGPGTRLTVL.

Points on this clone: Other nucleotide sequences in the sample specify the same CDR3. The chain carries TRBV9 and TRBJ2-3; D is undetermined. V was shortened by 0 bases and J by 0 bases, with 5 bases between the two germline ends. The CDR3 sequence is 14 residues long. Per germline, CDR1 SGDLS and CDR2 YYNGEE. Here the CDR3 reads CASSVAQSTDTQYF. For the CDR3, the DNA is TGTGCCAGCAGCGTAGCCCAGAGCACAGATACGCAGTATTTT.

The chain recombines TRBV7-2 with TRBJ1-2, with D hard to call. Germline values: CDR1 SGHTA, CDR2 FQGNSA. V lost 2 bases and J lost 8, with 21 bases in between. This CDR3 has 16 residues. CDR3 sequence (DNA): TGTGCCAGCAGCTTAATTAGCGTCGGGTCAGGAGGCGGCTACACCTTC. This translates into CASSLISVGSGGGYTF.

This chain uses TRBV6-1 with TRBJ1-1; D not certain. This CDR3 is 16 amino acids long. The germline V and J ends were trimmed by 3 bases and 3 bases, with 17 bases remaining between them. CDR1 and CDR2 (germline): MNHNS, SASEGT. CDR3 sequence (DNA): TGTGCCAGCAGTGAGGTTCCTAGCGTGATGTACACTGAAGCTTTCTTT. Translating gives CASSEVPSVMYTEAFF.

The CDR3 loop reads CASSSAAGREGPLSEQFF. The DNA for the CDR3 is TGTGCCAGCAGCTCCGCCGCAGGCCGTGAGGGGCCGCTTAGTGAGCAGTTCTTC. The chain combines TRBV11-3 with TRBJ2-1; D tentatively reads TRBD1 or TRBD2 (5 bases each). This CDR3 comprises 18 residues. V was pared by 4 bases and J by 9 bases, with 28 bases between. Germline V CDR1 and CDR2: SGHNT, YENEEA.

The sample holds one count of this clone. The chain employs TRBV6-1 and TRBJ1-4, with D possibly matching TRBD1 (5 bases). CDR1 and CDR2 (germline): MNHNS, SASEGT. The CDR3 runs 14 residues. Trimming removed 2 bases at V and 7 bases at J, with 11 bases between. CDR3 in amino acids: CASSEQTVGEKLFF. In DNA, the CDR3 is TGTGCCAGCAGTGAACAGACAGTGGGTGAAAAACTGTTTTTT.

For the CDR3, the DNA is TGTGCCAGCAGTTTGATGACAGGGTCGTATGGAAACACCATATATTTT. Amino acid sequence: CASSLMTGSYGNTIYF. The genes are TRBV28 and TRBJ1-3; 7 positions agree with TRBD1. J lost 3 bases, V lost 3 bases, and 8 bases had no gene match. The CDR3 contains 16 residues. The germline gives CDR1 MDHEN, CDR2 SYDVKM.

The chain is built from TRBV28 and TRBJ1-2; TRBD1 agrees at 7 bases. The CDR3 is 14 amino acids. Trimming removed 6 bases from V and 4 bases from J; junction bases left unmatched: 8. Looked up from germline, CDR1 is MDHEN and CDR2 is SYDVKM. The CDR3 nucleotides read TGTGCCAGCAGCCCCGGACAGGACCTCTATGGCTACACCTTC. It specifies CASSPGQDLYGYTF.

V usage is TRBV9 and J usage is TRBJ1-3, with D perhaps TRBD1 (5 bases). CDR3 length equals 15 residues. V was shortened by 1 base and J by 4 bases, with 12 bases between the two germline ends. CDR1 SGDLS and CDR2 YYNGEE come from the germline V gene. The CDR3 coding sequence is TGTGCCAGCAGCGTAACCCTCCAGGGAGGAAACACCATATATTTT. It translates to CASSVTLQGGNTIYF. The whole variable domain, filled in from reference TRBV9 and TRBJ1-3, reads DSGVTQTPKHLITATGQRVTLRCSPRSGDLSVYWYQQSLDQGLQFLIQYYNGEERAKGNILERFSAQQFPDLHSELNLSSLELGDSALYFCASSVTLQGGNTIYFGEGSWLTVV.

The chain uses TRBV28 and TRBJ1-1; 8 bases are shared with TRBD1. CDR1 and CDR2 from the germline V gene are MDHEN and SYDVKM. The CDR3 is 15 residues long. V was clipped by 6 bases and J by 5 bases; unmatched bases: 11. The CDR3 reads CASSHAGGAETEAFF. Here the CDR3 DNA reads TGTGCCAGCAGCCATGCAGGGGGCGCGGAGACTGAAGCTTTCTTT.